This TCR beta chain was retrieved from a study of Graves' ophthalmopathy and Graves' hyperthyroidism. About the research overall: Peripheral blood was collected at initial diagnosis, before any treatment.

Study-level points and caveats: Blood also held most thyroid clonotypes expanded above 0.001 frequency. Using 13 signatures, a model distinguished ophthalmopathy from stable hyperthyroidism, reaching 87.88% sensitivity and 81.08% specificity.

V trimming: 6 bases; J trimming: 2 bases; junction bases outside the gene matches: 7. The CDR3 consists of 15 residues. CDR1 is MNHNS, CDR2 SASEGT, per germline. CAS ≥3, NOSPECS ≥4, moderate-to-severe activity and duration under 3 months marked donors with ophthalmopathy. The sequenced template was RNA, covering the TCR beta CDR3 region. HTBI primers were employed in first-round RT-PCR, then a second-round multiplex PCR followed. MiXCR was run by TCRdb on the multiplex PCR reads, yielding one entry per CDR3 protein. The data contain 200,000 to 250,000 distinct CDR3 sequences, 25% to 30% of them singletons. Note on this clonotype: Its antigen is not known.

The sequence was obtained from a man aged 45-65 years with Graves' ophthalmopathy. The chain employs TRBV6-1 and TRBJ1-1, with 9 bases aligning to TRBD1. The sample comprised peripheral blood. This CDR3 is CASSSQGAGNTEAFF. The DNA of the CDR3 is TGTGCCAGCAGCTCACAGGGGGCGGGTAACACTGAAGCTTTCTTT.